Sequencing of this T cell receptor (beta chain) was carried out in a study of shared clonotypes between healthy human individuals. In the study overall: Donors were a couple of women and three men aged 18 to 49. Study-wide findings and caveats: Clonotypes shared by all four sorted-subset donors had higher generation probabilities than non-shared clonotypes. In this cohort, only blood was sampled, and tissue repertoires likely differ.

Turning to this clone: What it binds is unknown.

Per the germline V gene, CDR1 is SGDLS and CDR2 is YYNGEE. The CDR3 loop spans 14 amino acids. V lost 7 bases and J lost 6; bases outside the gene matches: 6. In the naive CD8 group, cells lacked CD45RO and were positively selected for CCR7, so terminally differentiated effector memory CD45RA+ cells were left out. Authors' data handling: Junction-only sequences produced by ImmunoSEQ had no quality scores, so filtering differed. Profiling relied on immunoSEQ multiplex PCR, and the TCRdb table lists in-frame clones only, not all of them. V, J and clone size were drawn from that table, and D and trimming were deduced from the DNA. The repertoire has about 590,000 clones, around 95% of them found once; the top ten carry around 0.097%.

The genes are TRBV9 and TRBJ2-3, with 12 positions matching TRBD2. Sequenced sample: naive CD8+ T cells sorted from blood. This receptor was taken from a woman aged 25 to 39 in good health. This chain's CDR3 is CASGRTSGGDTQYF. In DNA form, the CDR3 reads TGTGCCAGCGGAAGAACTAGCGGGGGGGATACGCAGTATTTT.